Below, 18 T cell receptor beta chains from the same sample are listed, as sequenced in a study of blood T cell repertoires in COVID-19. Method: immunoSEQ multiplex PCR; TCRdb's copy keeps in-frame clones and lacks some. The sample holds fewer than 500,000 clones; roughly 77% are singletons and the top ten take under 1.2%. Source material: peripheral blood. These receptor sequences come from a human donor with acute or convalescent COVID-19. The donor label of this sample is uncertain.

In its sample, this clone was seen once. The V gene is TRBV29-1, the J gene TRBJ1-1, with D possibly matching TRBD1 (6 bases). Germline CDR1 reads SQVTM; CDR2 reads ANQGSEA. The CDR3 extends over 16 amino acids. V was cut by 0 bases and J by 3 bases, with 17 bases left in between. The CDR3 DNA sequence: TGCAGCGTTGAAGATTGGGGGGGCCCACGGGACACTGAAGCTTTCTTT. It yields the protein CSVEDWGGPRDTEAFF.

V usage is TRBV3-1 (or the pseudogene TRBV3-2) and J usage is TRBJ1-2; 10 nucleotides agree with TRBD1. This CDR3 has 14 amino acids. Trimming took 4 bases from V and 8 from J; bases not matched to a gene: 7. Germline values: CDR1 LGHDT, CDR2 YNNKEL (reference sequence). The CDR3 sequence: CASSPNWDRGGYTF. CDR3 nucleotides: TGTGCCAGCAGCCCAAATTGGGACAGGGGCGGCTACACCTTC.

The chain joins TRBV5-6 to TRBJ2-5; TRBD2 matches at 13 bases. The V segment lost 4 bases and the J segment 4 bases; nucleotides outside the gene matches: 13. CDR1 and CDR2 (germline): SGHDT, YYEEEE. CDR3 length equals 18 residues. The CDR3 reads CASSQGTLAGGPLETQYF. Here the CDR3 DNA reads TGTGCCAGCAGCCAGGGGACACTAGCGGGGGGGCCTTTAGAGACCCAGTACTTC.

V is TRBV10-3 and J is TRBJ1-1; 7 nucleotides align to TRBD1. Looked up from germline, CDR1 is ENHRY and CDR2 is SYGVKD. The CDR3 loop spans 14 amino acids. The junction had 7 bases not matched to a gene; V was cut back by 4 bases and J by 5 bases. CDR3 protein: CAISAEGARTEAFF. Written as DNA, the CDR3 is TGTGCCATCAGTGCGGAGGGGGCGAGGACTGAAGCTTTCTTT.

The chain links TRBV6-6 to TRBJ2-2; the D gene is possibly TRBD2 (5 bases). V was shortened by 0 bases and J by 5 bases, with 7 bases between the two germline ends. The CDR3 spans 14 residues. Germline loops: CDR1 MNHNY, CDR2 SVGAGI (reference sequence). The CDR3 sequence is CASSYSRGTGELFF. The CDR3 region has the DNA TGTGCCAGCAGTTACTCTCGCGGGACCGGGGAGCTGTTTTTT.

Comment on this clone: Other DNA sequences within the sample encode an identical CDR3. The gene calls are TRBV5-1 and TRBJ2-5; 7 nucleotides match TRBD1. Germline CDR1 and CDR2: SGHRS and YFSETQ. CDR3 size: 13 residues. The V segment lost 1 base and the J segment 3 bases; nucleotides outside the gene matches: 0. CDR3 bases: TGCGCCAGCAGCTTGCAGGGGGAAGAGACCCAGTACTTC. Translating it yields CASSLQGEETQYF.

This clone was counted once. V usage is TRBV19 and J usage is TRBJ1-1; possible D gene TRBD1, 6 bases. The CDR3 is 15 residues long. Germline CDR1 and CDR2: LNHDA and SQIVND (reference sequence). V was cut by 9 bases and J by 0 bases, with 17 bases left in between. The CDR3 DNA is TGTGCCAGCACTCCGGGACATTACATGAACACTGAAGCTTTCTTT. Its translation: CASTPGHYMNTEAFF.

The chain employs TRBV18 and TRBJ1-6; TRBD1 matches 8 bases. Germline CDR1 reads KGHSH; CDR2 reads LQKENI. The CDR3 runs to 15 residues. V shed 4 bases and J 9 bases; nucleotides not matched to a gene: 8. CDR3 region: CASSQAGQGSSPLHF. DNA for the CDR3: TGTGCCAGCTCACAGGCCGGACAGGGTTCTTCACCCCTCCACTTT.

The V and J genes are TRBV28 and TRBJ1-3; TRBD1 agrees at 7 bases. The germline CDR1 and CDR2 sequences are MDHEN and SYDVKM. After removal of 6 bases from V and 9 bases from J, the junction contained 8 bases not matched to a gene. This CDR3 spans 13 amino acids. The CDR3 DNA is TGTGCCAGCAGGCAAACAGGGGTTTCCACCATATATTTT. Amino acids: CASRQTGVSTIYF.

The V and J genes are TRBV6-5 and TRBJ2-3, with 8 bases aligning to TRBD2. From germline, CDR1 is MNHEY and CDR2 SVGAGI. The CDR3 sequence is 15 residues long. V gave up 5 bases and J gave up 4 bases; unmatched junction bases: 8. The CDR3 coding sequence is TGTGCCAGCAGTCGCTTGTGGACTAGCCCAGATACGCAGTATTTT. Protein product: CASSRLWTSPDTQYF.

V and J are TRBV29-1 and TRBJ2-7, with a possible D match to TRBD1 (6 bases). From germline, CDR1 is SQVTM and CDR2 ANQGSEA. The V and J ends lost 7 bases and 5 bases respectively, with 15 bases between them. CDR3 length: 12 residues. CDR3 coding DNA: TGCAGCGCAACCATCACAGGGAACGAGCAGTACTTC. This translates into CSATITGNEQYF.

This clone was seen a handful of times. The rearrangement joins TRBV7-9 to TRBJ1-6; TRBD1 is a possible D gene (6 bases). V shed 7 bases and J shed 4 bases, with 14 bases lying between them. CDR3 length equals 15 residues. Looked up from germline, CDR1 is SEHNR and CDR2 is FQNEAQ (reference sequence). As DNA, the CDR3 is TGTGCCAGCACTTTAGGACAGACATATAATTCACCCCTCCACTTT. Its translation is CASTLGQTYNSPLHF.

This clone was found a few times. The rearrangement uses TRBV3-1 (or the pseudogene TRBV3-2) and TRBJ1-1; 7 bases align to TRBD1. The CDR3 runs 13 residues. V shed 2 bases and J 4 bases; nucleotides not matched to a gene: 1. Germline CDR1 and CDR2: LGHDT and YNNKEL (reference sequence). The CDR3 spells CASSQNRGTEAFF. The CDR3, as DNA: TGTGCCAGCAGCCAAAACAGGGGCACTGAAGCTTTCTTT.

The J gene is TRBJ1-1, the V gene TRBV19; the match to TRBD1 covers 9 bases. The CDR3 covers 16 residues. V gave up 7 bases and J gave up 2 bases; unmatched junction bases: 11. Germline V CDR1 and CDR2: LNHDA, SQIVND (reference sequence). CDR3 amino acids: CASTSGTGRVNTEAFF. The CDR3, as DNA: TGTGCCAGTACCTCAGGGACAGGGAGGGTAAACACTGAAGCTTTCTTT.

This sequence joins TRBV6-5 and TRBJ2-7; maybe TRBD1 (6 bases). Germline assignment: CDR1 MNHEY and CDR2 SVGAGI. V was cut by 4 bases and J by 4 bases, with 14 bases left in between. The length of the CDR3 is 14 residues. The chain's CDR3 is CASSSTRGAYEQYF. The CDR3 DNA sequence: TGTGCCAGCAGTTCAACCAGGGGAGCGTACGAGCAGTACTTC.

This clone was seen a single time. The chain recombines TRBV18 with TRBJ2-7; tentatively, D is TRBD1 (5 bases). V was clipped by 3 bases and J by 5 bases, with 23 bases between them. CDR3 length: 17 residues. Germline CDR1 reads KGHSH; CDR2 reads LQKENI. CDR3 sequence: CASSPIPHAGRTHEQYF. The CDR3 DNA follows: TGTGCCAGCTCACCGATTCCACACGCAGGGCGTACCCACGAGCAGTACTTC.

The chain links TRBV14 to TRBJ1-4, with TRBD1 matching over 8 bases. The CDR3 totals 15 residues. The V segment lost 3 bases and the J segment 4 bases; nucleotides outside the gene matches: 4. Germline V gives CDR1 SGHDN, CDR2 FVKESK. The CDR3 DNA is TGTGCCAGCAGCCACCGACAGGGGCTTAATGAAAAACTGTTTTTT. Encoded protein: CASSHRQGLNEKLFF.

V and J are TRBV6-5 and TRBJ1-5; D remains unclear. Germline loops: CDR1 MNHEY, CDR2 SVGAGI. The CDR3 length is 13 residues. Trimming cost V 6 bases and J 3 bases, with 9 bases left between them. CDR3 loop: CASRWANNQPQHF. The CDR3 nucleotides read TGTGCCAGCAGATGGGCCAACAATCAGCCCCAGCATTTT.